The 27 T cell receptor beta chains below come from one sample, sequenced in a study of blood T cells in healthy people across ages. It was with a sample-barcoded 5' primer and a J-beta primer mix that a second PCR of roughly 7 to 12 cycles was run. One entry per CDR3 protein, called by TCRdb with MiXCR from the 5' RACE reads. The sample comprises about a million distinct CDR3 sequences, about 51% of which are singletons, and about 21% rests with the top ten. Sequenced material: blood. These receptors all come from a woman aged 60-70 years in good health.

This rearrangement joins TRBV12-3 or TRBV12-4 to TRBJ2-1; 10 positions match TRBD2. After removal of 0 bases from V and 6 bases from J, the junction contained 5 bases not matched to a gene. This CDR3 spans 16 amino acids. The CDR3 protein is CASSLASSGRANEQFF. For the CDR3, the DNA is TGTGCCAGCAGTTTAGCGTCCAGCGGGAGGGCCAATGAGCAGTTCTTC.

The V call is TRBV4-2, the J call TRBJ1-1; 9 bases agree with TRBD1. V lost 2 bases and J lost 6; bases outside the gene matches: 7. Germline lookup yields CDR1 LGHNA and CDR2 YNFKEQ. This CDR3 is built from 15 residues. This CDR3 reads CASSQKPGQGSEAFF. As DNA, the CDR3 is TGTGCCAGCAGCCAAAAACCGGGACAGGGTTCTGAAGCTTTCTTT.

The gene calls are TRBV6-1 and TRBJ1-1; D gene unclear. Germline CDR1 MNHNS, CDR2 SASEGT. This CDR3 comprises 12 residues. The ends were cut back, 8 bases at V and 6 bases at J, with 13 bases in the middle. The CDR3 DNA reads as TGTGCCAGCGTAATCCCAGGAGCTGAAGCTTTCTTT. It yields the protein CASVIPGAEAFF.

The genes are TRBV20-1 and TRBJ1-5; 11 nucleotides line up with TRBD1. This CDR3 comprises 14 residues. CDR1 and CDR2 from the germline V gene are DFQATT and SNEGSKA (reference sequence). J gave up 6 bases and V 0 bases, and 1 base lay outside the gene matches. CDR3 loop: CSARDGQGAQPQHF. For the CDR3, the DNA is TGCAGTGCTAGAGACGGACAGGGGGCTCAGCCCCAGCATTTT.

CDR3 nucleotides: TGTGCCATCAGTGAAACCGCCGCCGCCGCCGAGCAGTACTTC. This translates into CAISETAAAAEQYF. The J gene is TRBJ2-7, the V gene TRBV10-3, with D hard to call. The CDR3 sequence is 14 residues long. Germline V gene sequence: CDR1 ENHRY, CDR2 SYGVKD. V lost 3 bases, J lost 6 bases, and 15 bases lay in between.

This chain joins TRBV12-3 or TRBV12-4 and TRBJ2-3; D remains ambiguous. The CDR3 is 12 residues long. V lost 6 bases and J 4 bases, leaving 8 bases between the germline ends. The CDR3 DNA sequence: TGTGCCAGCAGATTCGGTGCAGATACGCAGTATTTT. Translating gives CASRFGADTQYF.

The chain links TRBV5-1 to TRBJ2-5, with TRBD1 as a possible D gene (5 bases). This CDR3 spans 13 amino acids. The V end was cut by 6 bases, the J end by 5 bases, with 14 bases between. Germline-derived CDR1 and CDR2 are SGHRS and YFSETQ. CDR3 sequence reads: CASTIGQGETQYF. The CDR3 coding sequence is TGCGCCAGCACCATCGGGCAGGGTGAGACCCAGTACTTC. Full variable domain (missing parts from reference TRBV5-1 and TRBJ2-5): KAGVTQTPRYLIKTRGQQVTLSCSPISGHRSVSWYQQTPGQGLQFLFEYFSETQRNKGNFPGRFSGRQFSNSRSEMNVSTLELGDSALYLCASTIGQGETQYFGPGTRLLVL.

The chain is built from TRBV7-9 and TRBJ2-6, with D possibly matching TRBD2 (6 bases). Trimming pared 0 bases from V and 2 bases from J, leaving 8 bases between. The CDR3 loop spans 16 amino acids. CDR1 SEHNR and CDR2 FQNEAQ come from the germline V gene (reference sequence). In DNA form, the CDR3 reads TGTGCCAGCAGCTTAGCGCGGGGTACTGGGGCCAACGTCCTGACTTTC. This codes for CASSLARGTGANVLTF.

In nucleotides, the CDR3 is TGTGCCATCAGTGAGTCGAGTTCCCTAGCGGCCTCCTACAATGAGCAGTTCTTC. The encoded protein is CAISESSSLAASYNEQFF. The chain carries TRBV10-3 and TRBJ2-1; 7 bases fit TRBD2. Germline assignment: CDR1 ENHRY and CDR2 SYGVKD. CDR3 length: 18 residues. V shed 0 bases, J shed 0 bases, and the junction held 8 bases outside the gene matches.

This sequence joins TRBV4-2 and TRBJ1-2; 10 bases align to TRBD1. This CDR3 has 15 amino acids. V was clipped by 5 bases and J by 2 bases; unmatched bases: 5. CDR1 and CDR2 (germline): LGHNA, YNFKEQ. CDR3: CASSEGTGDNYGYTF. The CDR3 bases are TGTGCCAGCAGCGAAGGGACAGGGGACAACTATGGCTACACCTTC.

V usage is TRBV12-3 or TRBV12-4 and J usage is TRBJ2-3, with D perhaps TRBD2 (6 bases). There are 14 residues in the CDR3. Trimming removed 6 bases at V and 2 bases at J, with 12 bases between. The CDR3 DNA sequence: TGTGCCAGCAGGGCGGAGGGGATCACAGATACGCAGTATTTT. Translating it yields CASRAEGITDTQYF.

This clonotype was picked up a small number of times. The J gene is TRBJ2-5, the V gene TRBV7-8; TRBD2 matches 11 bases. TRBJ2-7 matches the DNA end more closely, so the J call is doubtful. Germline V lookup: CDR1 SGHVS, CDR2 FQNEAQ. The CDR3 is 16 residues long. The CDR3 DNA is TGTGCCAGCAGCTTAGTTAGCGGGAGGGCCCTTTACGAGCAGTACTTC. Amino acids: CASSLVSGRALYEQYF.

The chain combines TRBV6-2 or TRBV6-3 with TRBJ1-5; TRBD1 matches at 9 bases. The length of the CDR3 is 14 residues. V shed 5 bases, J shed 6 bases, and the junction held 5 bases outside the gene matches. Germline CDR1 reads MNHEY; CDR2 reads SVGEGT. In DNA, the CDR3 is TGTGCCAGCAGTAAAACAGGGGGCGGTCAGCCCCAGCATTTT. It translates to CASSKTGGGQPQHF.

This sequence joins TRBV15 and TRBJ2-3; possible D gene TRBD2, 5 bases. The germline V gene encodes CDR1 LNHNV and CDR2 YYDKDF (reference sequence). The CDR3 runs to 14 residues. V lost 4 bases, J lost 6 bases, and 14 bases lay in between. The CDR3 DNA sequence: TGTGCCACCAGCACACGAGGGCCCCGGGATACGCAGTATTTT. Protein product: CATSTRGPRDTQYF.

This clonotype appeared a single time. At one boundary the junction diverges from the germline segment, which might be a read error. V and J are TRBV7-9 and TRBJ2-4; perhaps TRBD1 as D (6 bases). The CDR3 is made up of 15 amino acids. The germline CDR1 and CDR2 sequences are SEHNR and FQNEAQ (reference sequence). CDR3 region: CDSSPPHRELGIQYF. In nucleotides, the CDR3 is TGTGACAGCAGCCCGCCCCACAGGGAGTTGGGCATTCAGTACTTC.

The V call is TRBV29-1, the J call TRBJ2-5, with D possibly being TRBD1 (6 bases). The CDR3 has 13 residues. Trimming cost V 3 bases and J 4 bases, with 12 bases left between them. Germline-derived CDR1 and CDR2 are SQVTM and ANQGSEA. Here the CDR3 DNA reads TGCAGCGTTGATCCTGGACAGAGAGAGACCCAGTACTTC. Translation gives CSVDPGQRETQYF.

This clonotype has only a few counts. The CDR3 bases are TGTGCCAGCAGCCAAGATCTGGGGTACGGTTCACCCCTCCACTTT. Its protein is CASSQDLGYGSPLHF. This chain connects TRBV3-1 to TRBJ1-6; D remains ambiguous. Germline V gives CDR1 LGHDT, CDR2 YNNKEL (reference sequence). V lost 0 bases and J lost 9, with 12 bases in between. There are 15 residues in the CDR3.

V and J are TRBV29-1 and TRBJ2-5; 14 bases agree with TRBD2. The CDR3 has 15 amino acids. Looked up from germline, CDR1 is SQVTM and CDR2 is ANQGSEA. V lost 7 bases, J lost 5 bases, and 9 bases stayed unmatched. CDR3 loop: CSAPGLAGVIETQYF. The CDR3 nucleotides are TGCAGCGCTCCGGGACTAGCGGGAGTAATTGAGACCCAGTACTTC.

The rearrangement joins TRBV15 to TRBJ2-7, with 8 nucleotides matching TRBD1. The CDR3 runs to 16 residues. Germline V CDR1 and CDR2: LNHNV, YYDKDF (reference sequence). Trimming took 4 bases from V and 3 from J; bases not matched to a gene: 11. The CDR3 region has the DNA TGTGCCACCAGCATTTTAAGACAGGGGAGAGGCTACGAGCAGTACTTC. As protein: CATSILRQGRGYEQYF.

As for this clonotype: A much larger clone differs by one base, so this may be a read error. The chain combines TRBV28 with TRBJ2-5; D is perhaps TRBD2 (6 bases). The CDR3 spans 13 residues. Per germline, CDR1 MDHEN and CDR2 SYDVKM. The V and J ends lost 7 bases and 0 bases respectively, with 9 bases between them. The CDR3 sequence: CASNRDYQETQYF. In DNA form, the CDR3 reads TGTGCCAGCAACCGGGACTACCAAGAGACCCAGTACTTC. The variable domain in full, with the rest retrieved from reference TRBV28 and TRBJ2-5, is DVKVTQSSRYLVKRTGEKVFLECVQDMDHENMFWYRQDPGLGLRLIYFSYDVKMKEKGDIPEGYSVSREKKERFSLILESASTNQTSMYLCASNRDYQETQYFGPGTRLLVL.

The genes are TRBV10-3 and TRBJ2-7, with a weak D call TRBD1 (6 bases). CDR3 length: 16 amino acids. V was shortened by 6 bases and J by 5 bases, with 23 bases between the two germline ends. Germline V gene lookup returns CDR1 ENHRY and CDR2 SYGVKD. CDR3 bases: TGTGCCATCAGCCCGGGACCCAACCAGGGGAAGGACGAGCAGTACTTC. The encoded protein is CAISPGPNQGKDEQYF.

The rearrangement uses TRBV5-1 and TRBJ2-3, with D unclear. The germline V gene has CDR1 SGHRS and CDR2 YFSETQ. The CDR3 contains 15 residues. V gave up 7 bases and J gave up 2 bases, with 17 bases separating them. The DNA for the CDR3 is TGCGCCAGCTCTGTCCGTCCGACCTCCACAGATACGCAGTATTTT. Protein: CASSVRPTSTDTQYF.

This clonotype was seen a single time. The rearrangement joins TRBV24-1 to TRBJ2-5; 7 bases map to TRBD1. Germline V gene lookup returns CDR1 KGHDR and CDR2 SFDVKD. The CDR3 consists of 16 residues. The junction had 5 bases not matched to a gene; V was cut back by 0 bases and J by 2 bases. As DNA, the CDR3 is TGTGCCACCAGTGATTTGGGTAGGACAGGTCAAGAGACCCAGTACTTC. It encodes CATSDLGRTGQETQYF.

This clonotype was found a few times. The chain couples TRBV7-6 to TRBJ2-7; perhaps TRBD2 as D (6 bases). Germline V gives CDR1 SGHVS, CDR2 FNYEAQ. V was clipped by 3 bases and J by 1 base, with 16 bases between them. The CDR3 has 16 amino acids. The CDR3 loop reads CASSLGGSSGSYEQYF. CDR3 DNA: TGTGCCAGCAGCTTGGGGGGAAGTAGCGGTTCCTACGAGCAGTACTTC.

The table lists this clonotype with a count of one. The CDR3 DNA follows: TGTGCCAGCAGCCAACAGGGGGGACCCTGGGAGCAGTACTTC. Translated, it gives CASSQQGGPWEQYF. The chain combines TRBV7-2 with TRBJ2-7; the match to TRBD1 covers 8 bases. CDR3 length: 14 amino acids. CDR1 SGHTA and CDR2 FQGNSA come from the germline V gene. The V segment lost 5 bases and the J segment 7 bases; nucleotides outside the gene matches: 10.

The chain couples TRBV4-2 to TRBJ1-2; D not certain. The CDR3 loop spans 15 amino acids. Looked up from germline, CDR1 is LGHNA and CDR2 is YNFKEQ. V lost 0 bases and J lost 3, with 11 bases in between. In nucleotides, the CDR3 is TGTGCCAGCAGCCAAGATCGTGGGAGCTACTATGGCTACACCTTC. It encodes CASSQDRGSYYGYTF.

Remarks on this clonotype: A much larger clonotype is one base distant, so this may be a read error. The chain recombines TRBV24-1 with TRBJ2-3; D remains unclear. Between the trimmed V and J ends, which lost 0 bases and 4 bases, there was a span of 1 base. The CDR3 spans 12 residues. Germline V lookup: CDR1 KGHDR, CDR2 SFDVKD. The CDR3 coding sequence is TGTGCCACCAGTGATTTGGCAGATACGCAGTATTTT. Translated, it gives CATSDLADTQYF.